This T cell receptor beta chain was obtained from a study of CD8+ T cells in alopecia areata. Across the study: Treated patients received oral tofacitinib, 5 to 10 mg twice daily.

Broader study findings: With patients, TCR sharing proved less clear than in mice, a difference possibly related to HLA.

The CDR3 is made up of 12 amino acids. Trimming removed 5 bases at V and 11 bases at J, with 15 bases between. Germline assignment: CDR1 MDHEN and CDR2 SYDVKM. Notes on this clone: Antigen: not known.

Reverse transcribed after extraction, RNA yielded cDNA as the sequencing template. Assay: immunoSEQ multiplex PCR; the TCRdb copy retains only in-frame clones and omits some. The profile covers around 100,000 clones, with about 40% appearing a single time and approximately 1.2% taken by the ten largest. Sorted out of PBMCs were CD4+ T cells and CD8+ T cells. V gene TRBV28 combines with J gene TRBJ2-5, with unresolved D. The sequence was obtained from a human donor with alopecia areata. Sequenced material: CD4+ T cells sorted from blood. The CDR3, as DNA: TGTGCCAGCAGTCCCCTTTCCCGGAATCAGTACTTC. It encodes CASSPLSRNQYF.